Below, 23 T cell receptor beta chains from the same sample are listed, as sequenced in a study of cytomegalovirus exposure and HLA in healthy donors. PCR was performed using 60 Vbeta and 13 Jbeta primers. Method: immunoSEQ multiplex PCR; TCRdb's copy keeps in-frame clones and lacks some. The data show approximately 160,000 clones, with 68% seen just once and around 4% held by the top ten. The sequenced sample consisted of PBMCs. These receptors all stem from a woman between 18 and 29 years old in good health and CMV-seropositive.

This clone occurred a few times. In DNA form, the CDR3 reads TGTGCTAGTGGAGGGACAGGGGGGATTTCCACTGAAGCTTTCTTT. Translating gives CASGGTGGISTEAFF. The chain has TRBV12-5 and TRBJ1-1; 11 bases agree with TRBD1. Germline V gene sequence: CDR1 LGHNT, CDR2 FRNRAP. The length of the CDR3 is 15 residues. V shed 6 bases and J 4 bases; nucleotides not matched to a gene: 7.

This chain uses TRBV2 with TRBJ1-5, with a weak D call TRBD1 (5 bases). V lost 8 bases, J lost 0 bases, and 17 bases lay in between. This CDR3 region has 16 residues. Germline CDR1 SNHLY, CDR2 FYNNEI. CDR3 region: CASRGGLIDSNQPQHF. The CDR3 nucleotides read TGTGCCAGCCGGGGCGGACTAATAGATAGCAATCAGCCCCAGCATTTT.

The sample holds one count of this clone. The chain links TRBV4-3 to TRBJ2-2; TRBD1 matches 10 bases. Germline V gives CDR1 LGHNA, CDR2 YSLEER. The CDR3 covers 16 residues. The V gene end was trimmed by 3 bases and the J gene end by 5 bases; junction bases not matched to a gene: 6. CDR3 DNA sequence: TGCGCCAGCAGCCAGGCGGGACAGGGGTTTACCGGGGAGCTGTTTTTT. Translation gives CASSQAGQGFTGELFF.

The V call is TRBV30, the J call TRBJ2-5; D gene ambiguous. Germline V gene sequence: CDR1 GTSNPN, CDR2 SVGIG (reference sequence). V lost 4 bases to trimming and J lost 4 bases, with 7 bases between them. This CDR3 has 11 residues. The CDR3: CAWTTVETQYF. The CDR3 nucleotides are TGTGCCTGGACGACTGTAGAGACCCAGTACTTC.

With regard to this clone: The germline gene is not matched at one end of the junction; a read error may be the cause. The J gene is TRBJ2-3, the V gene TRBV27, with 7 bases aligning to TRBD1. The CDR3 has 16 amino acids. CDR1 and CDR2 from the germline V gene are MNHEY and SMNVEV (reference sequence). This chain's CDR3 is CASSFGTVPSTDTQYF. CDR3 DNA: TGTGCCAGCAGTTTCGGGACAGTTCCTAGCACAGATACACAGTATTTT.

The chain joins TRBV19 to TRBJ1-2; TRBD1 might be the D (5 bases). The V end was cut by 5 bases, the J end by 3 bases, with 13 bases between. Germline V lookup: CDR1 LNHDA, CDR2 SQIVND (reference sequence). The length of the CDR3 is 14 residues. The CDR3 nucleotides are TGTGCCAGTAGTTTGACAGCCTGGGACTATGGCTACACCTTC. This sequence encodes CASSLTAWDYGYTF.

J is TRBJ2-1 and V is TRBV9; D perhaps matches TRBD2 (6 bases). The germline V gene encodes CDR1 SGDLS and CDR2 YYNGEE. Trimming removed 2 bases from V and 0 bases from J, with 9 bases in between. This CDR3 is 15 amino acids long. The CDR3 protein is CASSVRGTSYNEQFF. The CDR3 nucleotides are TGTGCCAGCAGCGTCCGCGGGACCTCCTACAATGAGCAGTTCTTC. Variable domain in full (rest from reference TRBV9 and TRBJ2-1): DSGVTQTPKHLITATGQRVTLRCSPRSGDLSVYWYQQSLDQGLQFLIQYYNGEERAKGNILERFSAQQFPDLHSELNLSSLELGDSALYFCASSVRGTSYNEQFFGPGTRLTVL.

This clone came up once. J is TRBJ2-7 and V is TRBV2; D is unclear. This CDR3 is built from 12 residues. V was pared by 6 bases and J by 2 bases, with 8 bases between. The germline V gene has CDR1 SNHLY and CDR2 FYNNEI. CDR3 sequence reads: CASRAAPYEQYF. CDR3 nucleotide sequence: TGTGCCAGCAGGGCGGCCCCCTACGAGCAGTACTTC. Full variable domain (missing parts from reference TRBV2 and TRBJ2-7): EPEVTQTPSHQVTQMGQEVILRCVPISNHLYFYWYRQILGQKVEFLVSFYNNEISEKSEIFDDQFSVERPDGSNFTLKIRSTKLEDSAMYFCASRAAPYEQYFGPGTRLTVT.

The J gene is TRBJ2-7, the V gene TRBV5-4; 10 bases line up with TRBD1. The V and J ends lost 6 bases and 2 bases, in that order; junction bases with no gene match: 8. Germline CDR1 reads SGHNT; CDR2 reads YYREEE (reference sequence). The CDR3 is 15 amino acids. The CDR3 region is CASTSGTGVPYEQYF. Here the CDR3 DNA reads TGTGCCAGCACCTCCGGGACAGGGGTACCCTACGAGCAGTACTTC. Combining the CDR3 with reference TRBV5-4 and TRBJ2-7 gives the whole variable domain ETGVTQSPTHLIKTRGQQVTLRCSSQSGHNTVSWYQQALGQGPQFIFQYYREEENGRGNFPPRFSGLQFPNYSSELNVNALELDDSALYLCASTSGTGVPYEQYFGPGTRLTVT.

The table lists this clone with a few counts. The chain couples TRBV25-1 to TRBJ1-4; D call uncertain. Germline V gene sequence: CDR1 MGHDK, CDR2 SYGVNS. The CDR3 spans 14 residues. Trimming cost V 6 bases and J 8 bases, with 16 bases left between them. The CDR3 spells CASSDPGGYEKLFF. The CDR3 DNA reads as TGTGCCAGCAGCGACCCGGGTGGGTACGAAAAACTGTTTTTT.

This clone was observed a handful of times. This sequence joins TRBV13 and TRBJ1-4; 11 bases line up with TRBD1. Germline V CDR1 and CDR2: PRHDT, FYEKMQ (reference sequence). V gave up 4 bases and J gave up 7 bases; unmatched junction bases: 5. This CDR3 is built from 15 residues. This chain's CDR3 is CASSYYGTGGEKLFF. CDR3 DNA: TGTGCCAGCAGCTACTATGGGACAGGGGGTGAAAAACTGTTTTTT.

J is TRBJ1-6 and V is TRBV28; TRBD1 is a possible D gene (6 bases). Germline V CDR1 and CDR2: MDHEN, SYDVKM. This CDR3 region has 16 residues. The V and J ends lost 5 bases and 6 bases respectively, with 17 bases between them. This CDR3 is CASSPLRQEINSPLHF. The CDR3 nucleotides are TGTGCCAGCAGTCCCCTACGACAGGAAATTAATTCACCCCTCCACTTT.

This clone was recorded once. The V and J genes are TRBV30 and TRBJ2-1; possibly TRBD1 for D (6 bases). The CDR3 is 16 amino acids. V was shortened by 6 bases and J by 1 base, with 19 bases between the two germline ends. CDR1 and CDR2 (germline): GTSNPN, SVGIG (reference sequence). The CDR3 spells CACLPVGQRSYNEQFF. Here the CDR3 DNA reads TGTGCCTGCCTACCCGTGGGACAAAGATCCTACAATGAGCAGTTCTTC. The full variable domain, with the rest looked up from reference TRBV30 and TRBJ2-1, is SQTIHQWPATLVQPVGSPLSLECTVEGTSNPNLYWYRQAAGRGLQLLFYSVGIGQISSEVPQNLSASRPQDRQFILSSKKLLLSDSGFYLCACLPVGQRSYNEQFFGPGTRLTVL.

Only one count was recorded for this clone. The chain employs TRBV28 and TRBJ1-3; weak D call: TRBD1 (6 bases). The CDR3 runs to 17 residues. Germline lookup yields CDR1 MDHEN and CDR2 SYDVKM. Trimming took 2 bases from V and 0 from J, leaving 14 bases between them. CDR3: CASSLPSGGHSGNTIYF. CDR3 DNA: TGTGCCAGCAGTTTACCCTCCGGGGGGCACTCTGGAAACACCATATATTTT. Full variable domain (remainder filled in from reference TRBV28 and TRBJ1-3): DVKVTQSSRYLVKRTGEKVFLECVQDMDHENMFWYRQDPGLGLRLIYFSYDVKMKEKGDIPEGYSVSREKKERFSLILESASTNQTSMYLCASSLPSGGHSGNTIYFGEGSWLTVV.

DNA of the CDR3: TGTGCCAGCAGCGTAGTGGGGGGGAGTAGCACAGATACGCAGTATTTT. Residues: CASSVVGGSSTDTQYF. V gene TRBV9 combines with J gene TRBJ2-3; 7 nucleotides agree with TRBD2. This CDR3 contains 16 residues. Germline V CDR1 and CDR2: SGDLS, YYNGEE. J gave up 0 bases and V 0 bases, and 4 bases lay outside the gene matches.

This clone was observed a handful of times. CDR3 nucleotides: TGTGCCAGCAGCATTGATCGGCGGGAGACCCAGTACTTC. Its protein is CASSIDRRETQYF. This chain joins TRBV7-2 and TRBJ2-5; unclear D gene. The CDR3 runs 13 residues. CDR1 SGHTA and CDR2 FQGNSA come from the germline V gene. V was clipped by 5 bases and J by 5 bases, with 12 bases between them.

This clone was observed a handful of times. DNA for the CDR3: TGTGCCAGCACCATCCGGGAGAAAGCCTACATGGGAGCTTTCTTT. This codes for CASTIREKAYMGAFF. The V gene is TRBV7-9, the J gene TRBJ1-1; D is undetermined. The V gene lost 7 bases and the J gene lost 10 bases, with 25 bases spanning the gap. Germline loops: CDR1 SEHNR, CDR2 FQNEAQ (reference sequence). The CDR3 consists of 15 residues.

The chain is built from TRBV7-9 and TRBJ1-4; D unclear. The CDR3 runs to 15 residues. The germline V gene encodes CDR1 SEHNR and CDR2 FQNEAQ (reference sequence). Trimming stripped 2 bases from V and 5 bases from J, with 12 bases between. This CDR3 is CASSLSSVGNEKLFF. CDR3 in DNA: TGTGCCAGCAGCTTAAGTAGTGTGGGCAATGAAAAACTGTTTTTT.

The chain carries TRBV7-3 and TRBJ2-1; 12 bases are shared with TRBD2. CDR1 SGHTA and CDR2 FQGTGA come from the germline V gene. CDR3 length: 14 amino acids. V lost 5 bases, J lost 9 bases, and 5 bases stayed unmatched. CDR3 in DNA: TGTGCCAGCAGCCGCGCTAGCGGGAGGGGTGAGCAGTTCTTC. It specifies CASSRASGRGEQFF. The full variable domain, in which reference TRBV7-3 and TRBJ2-1 provide the parts outside the CDR3, is GAGVSQTPSNKVTEKGKYVELRCDPISGHTALYWYRQSLGQGPEFLIYFQGTGAADDSGLPNDRFFAVRPEGSVSTLKIQRTERGDSAVYLCASSRASGRGEQFFGPGTRLTVL.

This clone was observed a few times. V gene TRBV4-1 combines with J gene TRBJ1-5; weak D call: TRBD1 (5 bases). V was shortened by 1 base and J by 2 bases, with 15 bases between the two germline ends. Germline-derived CDR1 and CDR2 are MGHRA and YSYEKL. The CDR3 extends over 17 amino acids. The CDR3: CASSQGGTTGGNQPQHF. The CDR3 nucleotides are TGCGCCAGCAGCCAAGGAGGGACTACGGGGGGCAATCAGCCCCAGCATTTT.

V and J are TRBV7-9 and TRBJ1-2; 8 bases match TRBD1. Per the germline V gene, CDR1 is SEHNR and CDR2 is FQNEAQ (reference sequence). The CDR3 is 14 residues long. V shed 4 bases and J 5 bases; nucleotides not matched to a gene: 6. In nucleotides, the CDR3 is TGTGCCAGCAGCTCCCGCAGGGGGCGGTATGGCTACACCTTC. It yields the protein CASSSRRGRYGYTF.

The chain links TRBV7-9 to TRBJ2-5; no reliable D call. The closer fit of TRBJ2-7 to the DNA end suggests the J call may be wrong. CDR3 length equals 14 residues. CDR1 and CDR2 (germline): SEHNR, FQNEAQ (reference sequence). For the CDR3, the DNA is TGTGCCAGCAGCTTAGTCGGCCAGTACTACGAGCAGTACTTC. Amino acid sequence: CASSLVGQYYEQYF.

This clone was seen a handful of times. The gene calls are TRBV6-4 and TRBJ2-7; TRBD1 matches 7 bases. This CDR3 region has 13 residues. V was pared by 10 bases and J by 4 bases, with 10 bases of the junction left unmatched. Per the germline V gene, CDR1 is MRHNA and CDR2 is SNTAGT. The CDR3 DNA reads TGTGCCATTTCGACAGGGTACTGTTACGAGCAGTACTTC. Its protein product is CAISTGYCYEQYF.